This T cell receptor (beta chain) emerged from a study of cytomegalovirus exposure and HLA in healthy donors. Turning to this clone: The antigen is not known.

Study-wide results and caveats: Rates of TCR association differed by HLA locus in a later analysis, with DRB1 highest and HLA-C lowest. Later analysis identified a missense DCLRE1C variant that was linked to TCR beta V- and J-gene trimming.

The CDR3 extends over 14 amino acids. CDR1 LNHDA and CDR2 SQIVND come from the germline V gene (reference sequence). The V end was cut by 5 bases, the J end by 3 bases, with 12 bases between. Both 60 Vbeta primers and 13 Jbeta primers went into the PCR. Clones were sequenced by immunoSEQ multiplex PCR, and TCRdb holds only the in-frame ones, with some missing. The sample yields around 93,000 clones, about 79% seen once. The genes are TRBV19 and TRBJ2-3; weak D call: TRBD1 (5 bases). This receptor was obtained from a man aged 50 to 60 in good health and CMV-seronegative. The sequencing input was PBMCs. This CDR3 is CASSQRQTTDTQYF. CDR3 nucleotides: TGTGCCAGTAGTCAAAGACAGACAACAGATACGCAGTATTTT.